The source of this T cell receptor (beta chain) is a study of identical twins. The study, taken as a whole, reports: Cord blood beta clonotypes present at high abundance carried fewer insertions; no such pattern appeared in memory repertoires.

Trimming took off 4 bases at V and 2 bases at J, with 13 bases between the two ends. Per germline, CDR1 SGHRS and CDR2 YFSETQ. The CDR3 totals 14 residues. TCRdb independently ran MiXCR on the 5' RACE reads; one entry per CDR3 protein. The sample consists of under 900,000 distinct CDR3 sequences, 18% of them appearing once. As regards this clonotype: Its antigen is not known.

This sample also appeared in a second study, on T cells expressing NK-cell markers. Turning to that study: Within the sequenced cohort of eight donors, seven exhibited HCMV seropositivity and one was seronegative. Topping the CD3+CD56-NKG2C+ fraction as well were these clonotypes, in a handful of donors. There remained a lack of clarity about HCMV specificity of expanded NKG2C+ T cell clones.

This TCR was recovered from a young woman in good health. The rearrangement links TRBV5-1 to TRBJ2-7, with D uncertain. Specimen: PBMCs. CDR3 sequence reads: CASSRTPGPYEQYF. CDR3 in DNA: TGCGCCAGCAGCCGGACGCCTGGCCCCTACGAGCAGTACTTC.